This TCR beta chain was recovered during a study of T-cell reconstitution after alpha-beta-depleted transplantation in children. Preparation of the TCRbeta library involved a method that used unique molecular identifiers. TCRdb processed the PCR reads anew with MiXCR; each CDR3 protein has one entry. In the table there are around 600,000 distinct CDR3 sequences, roughly a tenth of which are singletons. This clonotype was recorded many times. CDR1 is SGHRS and CDR2 is YFSETQ in the germline V gene. The V gene lost 1 base and the J gene lost 1 base, with 8 bases spanning the gap. This CDR3 is built from 14 residues.

V is TRBV5-1 and J is TRBJ2-5, with a tentative D call TRBD1 (6 bases). This sequence originates from a human donor who donated a stem cell graft to a child with acute myeloid leukemia. Here the sequenced sample was PBMCs from the stem cell graft donor, taken from the stem cell graft. The CDR3 region has the DNA TGCGCCAGCAGCTTGCAGGGGACCCAAGAGACCCAGTACTTC. Amino acids: CASSLQGTQETQYF.